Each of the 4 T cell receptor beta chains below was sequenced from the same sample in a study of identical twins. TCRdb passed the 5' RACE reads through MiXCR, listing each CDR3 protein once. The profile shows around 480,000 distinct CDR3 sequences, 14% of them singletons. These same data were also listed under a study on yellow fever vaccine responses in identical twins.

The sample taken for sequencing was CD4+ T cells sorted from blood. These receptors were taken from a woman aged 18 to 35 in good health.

The CDR3 DNA reads as TGTGCCAGCAGTCCACACCAGGGCGCGCTGGACAATGAGCAGTTCTTC. Its translation is CASSPHQGALDNEQFF. The chain has TRBV28 and TRBJ2-1, with TRBD1 as a possible D gene (5 bases). V was cut by 5 bases and J by 5 bases, with 19 bases left in between. This CDR3 region has 16 residues. Germline CDR1 and CDR2: MDHEN and SYDVKM.

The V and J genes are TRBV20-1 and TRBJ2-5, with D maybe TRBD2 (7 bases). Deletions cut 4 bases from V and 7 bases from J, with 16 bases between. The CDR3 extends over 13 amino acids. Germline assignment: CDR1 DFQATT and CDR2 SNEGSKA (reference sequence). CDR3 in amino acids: CSANLRGGGTQYF. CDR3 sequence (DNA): TGCAGTGCTAATTTGAGGGGGGGCGGGACCCAGTACTTC.

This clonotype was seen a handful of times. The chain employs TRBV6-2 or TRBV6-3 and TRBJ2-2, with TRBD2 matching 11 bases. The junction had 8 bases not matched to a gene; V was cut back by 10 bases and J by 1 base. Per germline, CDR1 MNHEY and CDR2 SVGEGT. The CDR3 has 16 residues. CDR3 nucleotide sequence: TGTGCCATCCGGCCGCTAGCGGGAGGGAACACCGGGGAGCTGTTTTTT. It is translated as CAIRPLAGGNTGELFF.

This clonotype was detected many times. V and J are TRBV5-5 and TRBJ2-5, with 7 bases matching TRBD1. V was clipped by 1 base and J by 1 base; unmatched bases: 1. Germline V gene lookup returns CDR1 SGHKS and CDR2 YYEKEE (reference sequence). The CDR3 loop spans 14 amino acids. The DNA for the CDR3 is TGTGCCAGCAGCTTGTGGACAGGCCAAGAGACCCAGTACTTC. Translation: CASSLWTGQETQYF.